This TCR beta chain emerged from a study of OX40 agonist ivuxolimab in advanced cancers. Background on the study: A diagnosis of hepatocellular carcinoma, melanoma, renal cell or head and neck cancer was present in dose-escalation patients. Partial responses were achieved by three patients, of whom one had hepatocellular carcinoma and two had cutaneous melanoma.

The CDR3 is 13 residues long. J gave up 3 bases and V 4 bases, and 3 bases lay outside the gene matches. Germline CDR1 SGDLS, CDR2 YYNGEE. Repertoires were generated with immunoSEQ multiplex PCR, while TCRdb's copy carries only in-frame clones and drops some. This table has more than 100,000 clones, approximately 90% appearing once. Note on this clone: Its antigen remains unknown.

The study, taken as a whole, reports: Expanded peripheral T cells had an undetermined antigen specificity.

V is TRBV9 and J is TRBJ1-2; TRBD1 matches at 7 bases. The sequence was collected from an adult with an advanced solid tumor such as melanoma, head and neck, liver or kidney cancer. The sequenced sample was CD4+ or CD8+ T cells sorted from blood, obtained in a trial of the OX40 agonist ivuxolimab. This CDR3 is CASSPQGDYGYTF. The CDR3 DNA reads TGTGCCAGCAGCCCCCAGGGGGACTATGGCTACACCTTC.